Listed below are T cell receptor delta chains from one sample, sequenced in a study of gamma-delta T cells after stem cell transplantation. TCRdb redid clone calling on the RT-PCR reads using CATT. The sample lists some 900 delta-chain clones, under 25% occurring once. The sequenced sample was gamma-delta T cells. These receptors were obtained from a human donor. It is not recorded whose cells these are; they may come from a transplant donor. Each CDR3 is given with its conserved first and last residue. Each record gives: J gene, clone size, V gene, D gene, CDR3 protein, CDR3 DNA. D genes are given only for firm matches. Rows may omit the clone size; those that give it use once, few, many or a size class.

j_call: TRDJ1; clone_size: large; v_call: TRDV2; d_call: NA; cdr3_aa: CACDSIDPKGDKLIF; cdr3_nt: TGTGCCTGTGACTCAATAGACCCGAAAGGCGATAAACTCATCTTT
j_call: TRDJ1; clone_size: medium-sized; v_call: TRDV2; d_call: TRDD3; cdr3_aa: CACDTVDPGGARGLIF; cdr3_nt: TGTGCCTGTGACACCGTGGATCCTGGGGGCGCGCGGGGACTCATCTTT
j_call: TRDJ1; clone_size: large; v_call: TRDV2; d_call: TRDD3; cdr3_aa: CACDPVDNTGGLFGKLIF; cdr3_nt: TGTGCCTGTGACCCTGTGGATAACACTGGGGGATTATTCGGTAAACTCATCTTT
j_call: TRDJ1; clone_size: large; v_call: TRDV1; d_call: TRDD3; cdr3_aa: CALGELSRSVLVLGVHTDKLIF; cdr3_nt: TGTGCTCTTGGGGAACTATCCCGTTCCGTCCTAGTACTGGGGGTCCACACCGATAAACTCATCTTT
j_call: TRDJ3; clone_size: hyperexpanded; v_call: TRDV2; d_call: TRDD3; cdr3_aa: CACDKVWGDNPRSWDTRQMFF; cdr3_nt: TGTGCCTGTGACAAGGTCTGGGGGGATAATCCCCGCTCCTGGGACACCCGACAGATGTTTTTC
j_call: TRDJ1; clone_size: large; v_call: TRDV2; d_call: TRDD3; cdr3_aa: CACDALGDTPYTDKLIF; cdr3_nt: TGTGCCTGTGACGCGCTGGGGGATACCCCGTACACCGATAAACTCATCTTT
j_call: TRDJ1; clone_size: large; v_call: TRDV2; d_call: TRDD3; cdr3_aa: CACDSLGAYTDKLIF; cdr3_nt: TGTGCCTGTGACTCCCTGGGGGCCTACACCGATAAACTCATCTTT
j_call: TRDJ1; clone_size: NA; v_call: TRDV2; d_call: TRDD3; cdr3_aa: CACDNLGDTLRYTDKLIF; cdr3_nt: TGTGCCTGTGATAACCTGGGGGATACGCTACGGTACACCGATAAACTCATCTTT
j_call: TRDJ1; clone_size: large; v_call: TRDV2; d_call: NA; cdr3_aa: CACDTVLVGATPYTDKLIF; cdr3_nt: TGTGCCTGTGACACCGTCTTGGTGGGGGCCACGCCGTACACCGATAAACTCATCTTT
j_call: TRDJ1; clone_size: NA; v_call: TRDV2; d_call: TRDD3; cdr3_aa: CACDNLPGTGGYGRYTDKLIF; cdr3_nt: TGTGCCTGTGACAACCTTCCCGGTACTGGGGGATACGGCCGGTACACCGATAAACTCATCTTT
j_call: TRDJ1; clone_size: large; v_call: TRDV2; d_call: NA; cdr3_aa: CACDSLYLNTDKLIF; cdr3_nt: TGTGCCTGTGACTCACTATACTTGAACACCGATAAACTCATCTTT
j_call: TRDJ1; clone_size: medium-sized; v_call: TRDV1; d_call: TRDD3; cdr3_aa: CALGELGPTILLGDTLYTDKLIF; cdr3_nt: TGTGCTCTTGGGGAACTCGGCCCTACCATCTTACTGGGGGATACCCTATACACCGATAAACTCATCTTT
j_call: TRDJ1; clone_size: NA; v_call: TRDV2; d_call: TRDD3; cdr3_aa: CACDTVLRDTQSTDKLIF; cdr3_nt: TGTGCCTGTGACACCGTCCTGAGGGATACGCAGAGCACCGATAAACTCATCTTT
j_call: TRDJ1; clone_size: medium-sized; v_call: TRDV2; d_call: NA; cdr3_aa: CACDTVGRGPTTDKLIF; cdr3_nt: TGTGCCTGTGACACCGTTGGGCGGGGGCCGACAACCGATAAACTCATCTTT
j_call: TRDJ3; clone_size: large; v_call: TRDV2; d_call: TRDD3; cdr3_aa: CACDPLLGEESSWDTRQMFF; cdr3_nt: TGTGCCTGTGACCCATTACTGGGGGAGGAAAGCTCCTGGGACACCCGACAGATGTTTTTC
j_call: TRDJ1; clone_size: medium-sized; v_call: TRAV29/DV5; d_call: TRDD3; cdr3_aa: CAASAGGYRTGGSPYTDKLIF; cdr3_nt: TGTGCAGCAAGCGCGGGGGGGTACCGTACTGGGGGATCCCCGTACACCGATAAACTCATCTTT
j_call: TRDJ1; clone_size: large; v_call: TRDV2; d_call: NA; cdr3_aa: CACDTMIAIDKLIF; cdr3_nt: TGTGCCTGTGACACCATGATCGCGATCGATAAACTCATCTTT
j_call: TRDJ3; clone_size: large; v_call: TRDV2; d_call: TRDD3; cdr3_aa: CACDTAGGYASWDTRQMFF; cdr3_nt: TGTGCCTGTGACACGGCTGGGGGATATGCCTCCTGGGACACCCGACAGATGTTTTTC
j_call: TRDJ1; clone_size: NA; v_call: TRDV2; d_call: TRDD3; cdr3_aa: CARDALPEVSSVGSGGYVRYTDKLIF; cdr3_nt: TGTGCCCGTGACGCACTGCCGGAGGTCTCCTCAGTTGGTAGTGGGGGATATGTACGGTACACCGATAAACTCATCTTT
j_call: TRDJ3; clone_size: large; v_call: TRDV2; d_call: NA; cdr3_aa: CACDTGGWGLTGFARSWDTRQMFF; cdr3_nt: TGTGCCTGTGACACCGGTGGCTGGGGCCTAACCGGGTTCGCGCGCTCCTGGGACACCCGACAGATGTTTTTC
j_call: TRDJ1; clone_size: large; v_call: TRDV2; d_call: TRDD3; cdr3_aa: CACEPLTGGYEDSYTDKLIF; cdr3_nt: TGTGCCTGTGAGCCCCTTACTGGGGGATACGAAGATTCGTACACCGATAAACTCATCTTT
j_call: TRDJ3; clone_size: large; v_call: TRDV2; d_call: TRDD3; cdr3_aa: CACGTVKSRPVLGDTMSSWDTRQMFF; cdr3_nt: TGTGCCTGTGGCACCGTCAAAAGCCGACCCGTACTGGGGGATACTATGTCCTCCTGGGACACCCGACAGATGTTTTTC
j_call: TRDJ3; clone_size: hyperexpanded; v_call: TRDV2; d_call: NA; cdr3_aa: CACDSVMLSSWDTRQMFF; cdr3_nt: TGTGCCTGTGACTCCGTAATGCTGAGCTCCTGGGACACCCGACAGATGTTTTTC
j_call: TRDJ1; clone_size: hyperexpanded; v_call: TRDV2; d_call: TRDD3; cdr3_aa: CACDYTGGTYTDKLIF; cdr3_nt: TGTGCCTGTGACTACACTGGGGGAACGTACACCGATAAACTCATCTTT
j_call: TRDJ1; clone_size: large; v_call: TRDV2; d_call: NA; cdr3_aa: CACDSMEGGNTDKLIF; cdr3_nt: TGTGCCTGTGACTCGATGGAGGGGGGGAACACCGATAAACTCATCTTT
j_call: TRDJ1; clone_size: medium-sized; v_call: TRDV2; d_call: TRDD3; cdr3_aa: CACSVLGETEYTDKLIF; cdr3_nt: TGTGCCTGTTCTGTACTGGGGGAGACGGAGTACACCGATAAACTCATCTTT
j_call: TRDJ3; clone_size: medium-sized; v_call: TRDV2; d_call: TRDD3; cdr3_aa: CACVPLGDKSWDTRQMFF; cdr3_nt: TGTGCCTGTGTTCCACTGGGGGATAAATCCTGGGACACCCGACAGATGTTTTTC
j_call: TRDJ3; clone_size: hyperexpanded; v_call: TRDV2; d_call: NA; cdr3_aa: CACDTVSTRSWDTRQMFF; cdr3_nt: TGTGCCTGTGACACCGTAAGTACCCGCTCCTGGGACACCCGACAGATGTTTTTC
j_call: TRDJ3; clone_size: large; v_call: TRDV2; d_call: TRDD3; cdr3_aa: CACDILGDTSWDTRQMFF; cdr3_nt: TGTGCCTGTGACATACTGGGGGATACGTCCTGGGACACCCGACAGATGTTTTTC
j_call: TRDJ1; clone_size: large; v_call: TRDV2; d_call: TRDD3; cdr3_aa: CACDTVERTGGTYTDKLIF; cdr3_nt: TGTGCCTGTGACACCGTTGAGAGGACTGGGGGTACGTACACCGATAAACTCATCTTT
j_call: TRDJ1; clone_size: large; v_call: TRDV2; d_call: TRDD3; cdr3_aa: CACDVLGDKTRADKLIF; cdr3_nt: TGTGCCTGTGACGTATTGGGGGATAAAACGAGGGCCGATAAACTCATCTTT
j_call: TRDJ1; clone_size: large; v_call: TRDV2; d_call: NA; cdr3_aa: CACDTLGQPETDKLIF; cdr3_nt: TGTGCCTGTGACACCCTGGGTCAGCCGGAGACCGATAAACTCATCTTT
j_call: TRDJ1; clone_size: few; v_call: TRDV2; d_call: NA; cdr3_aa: CACDYAEGTTDKLIF; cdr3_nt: TGTGCCTGTGATTACGCCGAGGGAACCACCGATAAACTCATCTTT
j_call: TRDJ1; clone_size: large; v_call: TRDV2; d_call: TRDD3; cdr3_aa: CACDTVLGDRQLNKLIF; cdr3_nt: TGTGCCTGTGACACCGTACTGGGGGATCGACAGCTCAATAAACTCATCTTT
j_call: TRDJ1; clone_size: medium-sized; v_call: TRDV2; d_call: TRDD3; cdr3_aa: CACDTVPTGGYGRGTTRYTDKLIF; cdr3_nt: TGTGCCTGTGACACGGTCCCAACTGGGGGATACGGTCGAGGAACCACGCGATACACCGATAAACTCATCTTT
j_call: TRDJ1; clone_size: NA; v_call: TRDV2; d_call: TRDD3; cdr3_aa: CACDTLILGDVGLIF; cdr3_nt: TGTGCCTGTGACACCCTCATACTGGGGGATGTTGGACTCATCTTT
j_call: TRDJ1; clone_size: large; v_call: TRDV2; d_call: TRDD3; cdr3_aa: CACDPLSLGDNTDKLIF; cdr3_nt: TGTGCCTGTGACCCATTATCACTGGGGGATAACACCGATAAACTCATCTTT
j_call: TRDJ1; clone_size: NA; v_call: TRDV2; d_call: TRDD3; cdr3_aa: CACDALYVTPEALGAHLTDKLIF; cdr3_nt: TGTGCCTGTGACGCCCTTTATGTGACGCCGGAGGCCCTGGGGGCTCACCTCACCGATAAACTCATCTTT
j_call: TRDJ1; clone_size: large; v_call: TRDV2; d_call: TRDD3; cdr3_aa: CACELLGDTIDKLIF; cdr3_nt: TGTGCCTGTGAACTGTTGGGGGATACCATCGATAAACTCATCTTT
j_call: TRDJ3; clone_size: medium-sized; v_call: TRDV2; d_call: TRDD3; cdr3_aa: CACDVTGGYEGSSWDTRQMFF; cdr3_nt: TGTGCCTGTGACGTGACTGGGGGATACGAGGGTAGCTCCTGGGACACCCGACAGATGTTTTTC
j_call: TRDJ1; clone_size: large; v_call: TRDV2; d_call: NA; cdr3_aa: CACDTVGAQGGYTDKLIF; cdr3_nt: TGTGCCTGTGACACGGTGGGGGCCCAAGGGGGGTACACCGATAAACTCATCTTT
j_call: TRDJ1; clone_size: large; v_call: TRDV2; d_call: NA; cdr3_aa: CACDTLQGIMAGPIRVPDKLIF; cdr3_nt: TGTGCCTGTGACACTCTGCAGGGTATCATGGCTGGACCCATTCGTGTTCCCGATAAACTCATCTTT
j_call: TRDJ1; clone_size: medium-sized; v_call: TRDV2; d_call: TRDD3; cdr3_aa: CACDSLGAPDKLIF; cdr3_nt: TGTGCCTGTGACTCTCTGGGGGCCCCCGATAAACTCATCTTT
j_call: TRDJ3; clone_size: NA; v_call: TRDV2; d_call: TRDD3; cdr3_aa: CACDTLGEESSWDTRQMFF; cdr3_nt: TGTGCCTGTGACACCCTGGGGGAGGAAAGCTCCTGGGACACCCGACAGATGTTTTTC
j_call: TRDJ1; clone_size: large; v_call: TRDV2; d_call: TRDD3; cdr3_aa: CACDTLGDVYTDKLIF; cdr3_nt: TGTGCCTGTGACACCCTGGGGGATGTGTACACCGATAAACTCATCTTT
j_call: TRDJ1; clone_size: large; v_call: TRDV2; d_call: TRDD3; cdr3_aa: CACDPIGLPSAGGYRDTDKLIF; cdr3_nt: TGTGCCTGTGACCCAATAGGCCTTCCCAGTGCTGGGGGATACAGGGACACCGATAAACTCATCTTT
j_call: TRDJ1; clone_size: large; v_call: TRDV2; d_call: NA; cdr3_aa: CACDPVQRDYNTDKLIF; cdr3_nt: TGTGCCTGTGACCCAGTACAGCGCGATTATAACACCGATAAACTCATCTTT
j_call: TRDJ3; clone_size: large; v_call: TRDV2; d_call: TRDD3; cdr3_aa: CACDTVLGDTLSWDTRQMFF; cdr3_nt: TGTGCCTGTGACACCGTACTGGGGGATACGTTGAGCTGGGACACCCGACAGATGTTTTTC
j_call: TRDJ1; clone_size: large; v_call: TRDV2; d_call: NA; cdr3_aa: CACDDLVPLTETVTDKLIF; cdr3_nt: TGTGCCTGTGACGATTTAGTTCCTCTTACGGAAACTGTCACCGATAAACTCATCTTT
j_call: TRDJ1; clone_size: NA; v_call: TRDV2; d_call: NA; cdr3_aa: CACDTISTGDPKYTDKLIF; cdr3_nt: TGTGCCTGTGACACCATTTCTACGGGGGACCCGAAGTACACCGATAAACTCATCTTT